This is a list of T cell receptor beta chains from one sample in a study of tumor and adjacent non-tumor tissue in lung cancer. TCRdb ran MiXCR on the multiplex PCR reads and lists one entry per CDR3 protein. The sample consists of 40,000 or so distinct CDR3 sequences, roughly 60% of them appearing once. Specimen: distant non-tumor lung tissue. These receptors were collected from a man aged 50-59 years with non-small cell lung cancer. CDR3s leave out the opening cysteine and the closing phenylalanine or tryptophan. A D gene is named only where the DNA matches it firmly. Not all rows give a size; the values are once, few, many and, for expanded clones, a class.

CDR3 protein: AGSTQGQWESPLH; clone size: -; V gene: TRBV5-4; D gene: -; J gene: TRBJ1-6
CDR3 protein: ASRGEGEAF; clone size: few; V gene: TRBV9; D gene: -; J gene: TRBJ1-1
CDR3 protein: TNGRGGGVSNYGYT; clone size: once; V gene: TRBV11-2; D gene: -; J gene: TRBJ1-2
CDR3 protein: ASSQAPLTVKSSYNEQF; clone size: -; V gene: TRBV7-2; D gene: -; J gene: TRBJ2-1
CDR3 protein: ASSQGASGRTTGELF; clone size: -; V gene: TRBV5-1; D gene: TRBD2; J gene: TRBJ2-2
CDR3 protein: ASSYGKCYGYT; clone size: -; V gene: TRBV6-6; D gene: -; J gene: TRBJ1-2
CDR3 protein: ASTLLEGSETQY; clone size: -; V gene: TRBV6-5; D gene: -; J gene: TRBJ2-5
CDR3 protein: ASMNDRDYNEQF; clone size: -; V gene: TRBV6-1; D gene: -; J gene: TRBJ2-1
CDR3 protein: TSSLDGTLMADTQY; clone size: -; V gene: TRBV11-1; D gene: -; J gene: TRBJ2-3
CDR3 protein: SARVQGASSYNEQF; clone size: many; V gene: TRBV20-1; D gene: TRBD1; J gene: TRBJ2-1
CDR3 protein: ASNYTSGANVLT; clone size: -; V gene: TRBV6-2/TRBV6-3; D gene: -; J gene: TRBJ2-6
CDR3 protein: ASHWGAGGAGNTEAF; clone size: -; V gene: TRBV28; D gene: TRBD1; J gene: TRBJ1-1
CDR3 protein: ASNQQLLMNTEAF; clone size: -; V gene: TRBV4-2; D gene: -; J gene: TRBJ1-1
CDR3 protein: SAQGGRLLHMEQY; clone size: -; V gene: TRBV20-1; D gene: -; J gene: TRBJ2-7
CDR3 protein: ASNLVDRPNYGYT; clone size: -; V gene: TRBV7-9; D gene: -; J gene: TRBJ1-2
CDR3 protein: ASNLELVPNTQY; clone size: -; V gene: TRBV7-9; D gene: -; J gene: TRBJ2-3
CDR3 protein: SVRNREAGELF; clone size: many; V gene: TRBV29-1; D gene: -; J gene: TRBJ2-2
CDR3 protein: ASSWPSVSSTDTQY; clone size: once; V gene: TRBV5-1; D gene: -; J gene: TRBJ2-3
CDR3 protein: ASSLAGQTGQPQH; clone size: -; V gene: TRBV5-6; D gene: -; J gene: TRBJ1-5
CDR3 protein: SARNRRKSSTGELF; clone size: -; V gene: TRBV20-1; D gene: -; J gene: TRBJ2-2
CDR3 protein: ASSPSEGGNSPLH; clone size: many; V gene: TRBV12-3/TRBV12-4; D gene: -; J gene: TRBJ1-6
CDR3 protein: ASSYSTVAGVNKQY; clone size: -; V gene: TRBV6-7; D gene: TRBD2; J gene: TRBJ2-7
CDR3 protein: ASSRTSGRRGETQY; clone size: -; V gene: TRBV28; D gene: TRBD2; J gene: TRBJ2-5
CDR3 protein: ASSRGLADYNEQF; clone size: few; V gene: TRBV4-2; D gene: -; J gene: TRBJ2-1
CDR3 protein: SARAPGQGAINNQPQH; clone size: -; V gene: TRBV20-1; D gene: TRBD1; J gene: TRBJ1-5
CDR3 protein: ACLRVAGVNVLT; clone size: -; V gene: TRBV30; D gene: -; J gene: TRBJ2-6
CDR3 protein: ACSQDPGHSTGNTIY; clone size: -; V gene: TRBV4-1; D gene: -; J gene: TRBJ1-3
CDR3 protein: ASSHAGGGANALT; clone size: -; V gene: TRBV4-2; D gene: -; J gene: TRBJ2-6
CDR3 protein: ASSLKPVTKNIKY; clone size: -; V gene: TRBV14; D gene: -; J gene: TRBJ2-4
CDR3 protein: SVDYGGGNTGELS; clone size: -; V gene: TRBV29-1; D gene: -; J gene: TRBJ2-2
CDR3 protein: ANSLTDTDTQY; clone size: once; V gene: TRBV6-5; D gene: -; J gene: TRBJ2-3
CDR3 protein: ARSGGLNTGEMF; clone size: -; V gene: TRBV10-1; D gene: -; J gene: TRBJ2-2
CDR3 protein: ASSYSQSLGGTGELF; clone size: -; V gene: TRBV6-5; D gene: -; J gene: TRBJ2-2
CDR3 protein: ASSLSWREYEQY; clone size: few; V gene: TRBV27; D gene: -; J gene: TRBJ2-7
CDR3 protein: ASTFRRNTGANVLT; clone size: -; V gene: TRBV5-6; D gene: -; J gene: TRBJ2-6
CDR3 protein: SAGRGRTGEPF; clone size: -; V gene: TRBV20-1; D gene: -; J gene: TRBJ2-2
CDR3 protein: ASRDGETGELF; clone size: many; V gene: TRBV5-1; D gene: -; J gene: TRBJ2-2
CDR3 protein: ASSIRGGARYSNQPQH; clone size: few; V gene: TRBV6-1; D gene: -; J gene: TRBJ1-5
CDR3 protein: ASSLDGVGGYT; clone size: -; V gene: TRBV28; D gene: -; J gene: TRBJ1-2
CDR3 protein: ASSLDRVGGYT; clone size: few; V gene: TRBV28; D gene: TRBD1; J gene: TRBJ1-2
CDR3 protein: ASSLLLPPWVAGELF; clone size: -; V gene: TRBV6-5; D gene: -; J gene: TRBJ2-2
CDR3 protein: ASSIQGFQILDTQY; clone size: -; V gene: TRBV28; D gene: -; J gene: TRBJ2-3
CDR3 protein: SSPESRGVEETQY; clone size: -; V gene: TRBV20-1; D gene: -; J gene: TRBJ2-5
CDR3 protein: ASSFGQSSYNEQF; clone size: many; V gene: TRBV6-5; D gene: -; J gene: TRBJ2-1
CDR3 protein: ASSKTVYNSSLH; clone size: -; V gene: TRBV11-2; D gene: -; J gene: TRBJ1-6
CDR3 protein: ATRLAGSTDTQY; clone size: many; V gene: TRBV28; D gene: TRBD2; J gene: TRBJ2-3
CDR3 protein: AKEVGDTQY; clone size: -; V gene: TRBV2; D gene: -; J gene: TRBJ2-3
CDR3 protein: ASSQEGLRH; clone size: -; V gene: TRBV4-1; D gene: -; J gene: TRBJ2-5
CDR3 protein: ASSYTEDLHLH; clone size: -; V gene: TRBV6-5; D gene: -; J gene: TRBJ1-6
CDR3 protein: ASSLERTEGTEAF; clone size: -; V gene: TRBV7-2; D gene: -; J gene: TRBJ1-1
CDR3 protein: ANSGAQRGRTDTQY; clone size: -; V gene: TRBV6-1; D gene: TRBD2; J gene: TRBJ2-3
CDR3 protein: AGNRLLTDTRY; clone size: -; V gene: TRBV13; D gene: -; J gene: TRBJ2-3
CDR3 protein: ASSLTQGRPGANVLT; clone size: many; V gene: TRBV6-6; D gene: -; J gene: TRBJ2-6
CDR3 protein: VSSLRAGAYVQY; clone size: -; V gene: TRBV13; D gene: TRBD2; J gene: TRBJ2-7
CDR3 protein: ASNLLWLDYGYT; clone size: -; V gene: TRBV28; D gene: -; J gene: TRBJ1-2
CDR3 protein: ASSPPRPETQY; clone size: -; V gene: TRBV18; D gene: -; J gene: TRBJ2-5
CDR3 protein: DSSPLTDYNEQL; clone size: -; V gene: TRBV11-2; D gene: -; J gene: TRBJ2-1